The 8 T cell receptor beta chains below come from one sample, sequenced in a study of CD4 T cells in relation to SARS-CoV-2 and coronaviruses. Before the COVID-19 pandemic, during about 2010-2018, CD4+ T cells were taken from unexposed donors. The assay was immunoSEQ multiplex PCR, and TCRdb's table has in-frame clones only and misses some. The sample has 60,000 or so clones, approximately 94% seen once. Sequenced: naive CD4+ T cells from PBMCs. The subset: naive CD4+ T cells isolated by negative enrichment. These receptors were taken from a human donor in good health.

The V gene is TRBV5-1, the J gene TRBJ2-7, with 10 nucleotides matching TRBD1. With 4 bases clipped from V and 4 bases from J, the junction kept 11 bases outside the gene matches. The CDR3 consists of 16 residues. Germline V CDR1 and CDR2: SGHRS, YFSETQ. CDR3 DNA sequence: TGCGCCAGCAGCCCAGGGGTTGGGGACAGGGGATACGAGCAGTACTTC. Translated: CASSPGVGDRGYEQYF.

The rearrangement uses TRBV10-3 and TRBJ1-1; D is unresolved. Germline assignment: CDR1 ENHRY and CDR2 SYGVKD. Trimming cost V 4 bases and J 8 bases, with 17 bases left between them. This CDR3 has 14 amino acids. The CDR3, as DNA: TGTGCCATCAGTGGAACGGGAAAACTGACCGAAGCTTTCTTT. Its translation is CAISGTGKLTEAFF.

The chain joins TRBV2 to TRBJ1-6; 7 nucleotides agree with TRBD1. From germline, CDR1 is SNHLY and CDR2 FYNNEI. The CDR3 runs 16 residues. The V and J ends lost 6 bases and 4 bases, in that order; junction bases with no gene match: 9. CDR3 nucleotide sequence: TGTGCCAGCAGCAAGGGGGGGGGACAGTATAATTCACCCCTCCACTTT. Translated, it gives CASSKGGGQYNSPLHF.

The V call is TRBV15, the J call TRBJ2-5, with TRBD1 matching 9 bases. The CDR3 consists of 16 residues. The junction had 6 bases not matched to a gene; V was cut back by 2 bases and J by 2 bases. Per germline, CDR1 LNHNV and CDR2 YYDKDF (reference sequence). The CDR3 here is CATSRSGQGKQETQYF. CDR3 bases: TGTGCCACCAGCAGATCCGGACAGGGGAAGCAAGAGACCCAGTACTTC.

J is TRBJ2-5 and V is TRBV18, with 8 bases matching TRBD1. CDR3 size: 14 residues. The J segment lost 5 bases and the V segment lost 5 bases, leaving 7 bases of the junction unmatched. Germline V gene sequence: CDR1 KGHSH, CDR2 LQKENI. As DNA, the CDR3 is TGTGCCAGCTCATGGGCAGGGGGCGAGGAGACCCAGTACTTC. It specifies CASSWAGGEETQYF.

V is TRBV5-5 and J is TRBJ1-6, with D possibly being TRBD1 (6 bases). V lost 4 bases and J lost 9, with 17 bases in between. This CDR3 is 15 amino acids long. The germline V gene has CDR1 SGHKS and CDR2 YYEKEE (reference sequence). CDR3 DNA sequence: TGTGCCAGCAGCCTCGGGACACCTCAGGTTTCACCCCTCCACTTT. Its translation: CASSLGTPQVSPLHF.

The rearrangement joins TRBV7-2 to TRBJ2-4, with 7 bases matching TRBD1. The germline V gene has CDR1 SGHTA and CDR2 FQGNSA. With V trimmed by 5 bases and J by 2 bases, 6 bases remained unmatched. This CDR3 has 15 residues. The CDR3 here is CASSTDRATKNIQYF. Here the CDR3 DNA reads TGTGCCAGCAGCACAGACAGGGCCACCAAAAACATTCAGTACTTC.

The chain is built from TRBV11-2 and TRBJ2-1; D is ambiguous. CDR3 length: 11 amino acids. From germline, CDR1 is SGHAT and CDR2 FQNNGV. Trimming left V 5 bases short and J 8 bases short, with 7 bases between. CDR3 sequence reads: CASSTHYEQFF. DNA for the CDR3: TGTGCCAGCAGCACCCACTATGAGCAGTTCTTC.